This T cell receptor (beta chain) was obtained from a study of vaccination effects on CD4 cells after COVID-19. With the ViraFEST assay, the study expanded antigen-specific CD4+ T cells using viral peptide pools, then sequenced them. Researchers isolated CD4+ T cells once less than 13 days of culture had elapsed. Everyone in the study got two shots of either the BNT162b2 or mRNA-1273 vaccine. TCRdb keeps only in-frame clones here, not all; method: immunoSEQ multiplex PCR. The sample holds more than 50,000 clones; about 80% are singletons and the top ten take more than 0.9%. As for this clone: Its antigen is unknown.

This TCR came from a human donor who received a COVID-19 vaccine. The sequencing here drew on CD4+ T cells from PBMCs cultured with HCoV-OC43 spike peptides, taken after COVID-19 vaccination. Described subset: HCoV-OC43 spike overlapping peptide pool stimulation.

The CDR3: CASSFSSSNQPQHF. The CDR3 DNA is TGTGCCAGCAGCTTCTCCTCTAGCAATCAGCCCCAGCATTTT. This chain links TRBV7-9 with TRBJ1-5; D unclear. V was pared by 3 bases and J by 0 bases, with 6 bases between. The V gene's germline CDR1 is SEHNR and CDR2 FQNEAQ (reference sequence). The CDR3 contains 14 residues.